This section outlines one T cell receptor beta chain sequence together with its context. The sample originates from a study of blood T cell repertoires in COVID-19. Germline V gene sequence: CDR1 MDHEN, CDR2 SYDVKM. This CDR3 is 14 amino acids long. Trimming cost V 7 bases and J 4 bases, with 14 bases left between them. Measured with immunoSEQ multiplex PCR; TCRdb has only the in-frame clones, and not every one. Among about 70,000 clones listed, 75% to 85% were seen once. The rearrangement uses TRBV28 and TRBJ1-5; a possible D gene is TRBD1 (5 bases). The sample was peripheral blood. The sequence derives from a woman between 70 and 85 years old with acute or convalescent COVID-19. CDR3 DNA sequence: TGTGCCAGCAACACAGACAGTTTTAATCAGCCCCAGCATTTT. It is translated as CASNTDSFNQPQHF.